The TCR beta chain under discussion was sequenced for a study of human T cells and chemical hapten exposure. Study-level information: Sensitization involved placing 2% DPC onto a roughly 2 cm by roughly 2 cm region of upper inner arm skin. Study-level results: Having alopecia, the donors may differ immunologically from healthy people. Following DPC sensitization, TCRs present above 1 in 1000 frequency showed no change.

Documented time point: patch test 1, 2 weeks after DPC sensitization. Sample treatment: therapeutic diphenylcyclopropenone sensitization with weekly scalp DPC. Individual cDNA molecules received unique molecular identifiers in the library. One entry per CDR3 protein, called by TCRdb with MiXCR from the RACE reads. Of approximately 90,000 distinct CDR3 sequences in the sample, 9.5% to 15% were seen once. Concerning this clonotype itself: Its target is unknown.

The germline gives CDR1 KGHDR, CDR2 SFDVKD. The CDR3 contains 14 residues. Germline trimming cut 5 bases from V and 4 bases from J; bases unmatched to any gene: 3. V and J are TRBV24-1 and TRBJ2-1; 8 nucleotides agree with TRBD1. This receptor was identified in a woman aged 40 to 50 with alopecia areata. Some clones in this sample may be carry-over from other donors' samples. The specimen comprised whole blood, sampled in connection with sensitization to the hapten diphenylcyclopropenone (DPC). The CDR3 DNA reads TGTGCCACCAGTGGAGGACAGGGATACAATGAGCAGTTCTTC. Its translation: CATSGGQGYNEQFF.